The sequence of this T cell receptor (beta chain) was determined in a study of cytomegalovirus exposure and HLA in healthy donors. In the study overall: A prior analysis found around 110 million unique TCR beta sequences from approximately 190 million T cells.

Donors were nominally healthy when sampled, though unrecorded immune exposures were likely. Germline V CDR1 and CDR2: SQVTM, ANQGSEA. The ends lost 4 bases at V and 6 bases at J; junction bases unmatched: 8. CDR3 size: 14 residues. PCR amplification relied on 60 Vbeta primers (plus 13 Jbeta primers). The method was immunoSEQ multiplex PCR; TCRdb's version includes in-frame clones alone and lacks a portion of them. The data show about 190,000 clones, with about three quarters seen just once and 0.85% to 1.4% held by the top ten. The receptor was isolated from a woman between 35 and 50 years old in good health and CMV-seronegative. The sequenced sample consisted of PBMCs. This rearrangement joins TRBV29-1 to TRBJ2-1; 8 bases fit TRBD2. The CDR3 bases are TGCAGCGTTGGGGGTACTAGCGGATCCAATGAGCAGTTCTTC. Protein: CSVGGTSGSNEQFF.